This T cell receptor (beta chain) was recorded in a study of cytomegalovirus exposure and HLA in healthy donors. Study as a whole: In an early release, HLA-typed donors contributed 77 million or so unique TCR sequences.

This CDR3 has 10 residues. Germline-derived CDR1 and CDR2 are DFQATT and SNEGSKA (reference sequence). Overall study findings and caveats: There was a cluster of highly shared sequence variants that was likely a sequencing artifact.

This clone was observed a few times. Its antigen is unknown. PCR primers comprised 60 Vbeta and 13 Jbeta primers. The protocol was immunoSEQ multiplex PCR, while the TCRdb copy is restricted to in-frame clones and leaves out a portion. The sample records 130,000 to 150,000 clones, 65% to 80% being singletons. The clonotype comes from a middle-aged woman in good health and CMV-seronegative. The sequencing sample was made of PBMCs. This chain connects TRBV20-1 to TRBJ2-7, with TRBD1 as a possible D gene (5 bases). The CDR3 here is CRDSFYEQYF. The CDR3 DNA reads TGCAGAGACAGCTTCTACGAGCAGTACTTC.